The 11 T cell receptor beta chains presented below share a single source sample, sequenced in a study of molecular identifiers for immune sequencing clone quantification. TCRdb re-derived calls from the PCR reads in MiXCR, one entry per CDR3 protein. The sample gives about 630,000 distinct CDR3 sequences, less than 30% of which show up once; about 0.73% is in the top ten. Sequencing used naive CD8+ T cells from blood, with Jurkat cell RNA spiked in. Subset: FACS-sorted CD8+CD4-CCR7+CD45RA+ naive T cells. The receptors derive from a human donor in good health. Some libraries in this study had Jurkat cell RNA spiked in.

There are many counts of this clonotype. The rearrangement uses TRBV7-9 and TRBJ1-5; perhaps TRBD1 as D (6 bases). Trimming took off 4 bases at V and 7 bases at J, with 17 bases between the two ends. The germline CDR1 and CDR2 sequences are SEHNR and FQNEAQ (reference sequence). The CDR3 length is 15 residues. This CDR3 reads CASSSNRDFGQPQHF. CDR3 DNA: TGTGCCAGCAGCTCCAACAGGGATTTTGGGCAGCCCCAGCATTTT.

The V call is TRBV27, the J call TRBJ1-1; no definite D call. V was cut by 4 bases and J by 2 bases, with 8 bases left in between. The CDR3 covers 13 residues. The germline V gene has CDR1 MNHEY and CDR2 SMNVEV (reference sequence). CDR3 protein: CASSWVKNTEAFF. CDR3 nucleotides: TGTGCCAGCAGTTGGGTCAAAAACACTGAAGCTTTCTTT.

This clonotype has a count of ten or more. The rearrangement uses TRBV7-9 and TRBJ1-1, with a tentative D call TRBD1 (5 bases). The germline CDR1 and CDR2 sequences are SEHNR and FQNEAQ (reference sequence). V was cut by 5 bases and J by 0 bases, with 7 bases left in between. This CDR3 region has 13 residues. DNA for the CDR3: TGTGCCAGCAGCAGGGGTTTGAACACTGAAGCTTTCTTT. It translates to CASSRGLNTEAFF.

This clonotype appeared a few times. V is TRBV6-6 and J is TRBJ1-5, with 7 positions matching TRBD1. Looked up from germline, CDR1 is MNHNY and CDR2 is SVGAGI (reference sequence). The J segment lost 2 bases and the V segment lost 8 bases, leaving 9 bases of the junction unmatched. The CDR3 has 15 amino acids. Written as DNA, the CDR3 is TGTGCCAGCGGCGACAGGGTATTGGGCAATCAGCCCCAGCATTTT. Translation gives CASGDRVLGNQPQHF.

There are a few counts of this clonotype. The CDR3 region has the DNA TGCAGCGGACGGGACAGCGGGGGGGCCGAGCAGTACTTC. Translated: CSGRDSGGAEQYF. The chain is built from TRBV29-1 and TRBJ2-7; 10 bases are a match to TRBD2. The CDR3 covers 13 residues. V shed 7 bases, J shed 6 bases, and the junction held 9 bases outside the gene matches. Germline V gene sequence: CDR1 SQVTM, CDR2 ANQGSEA.

This clonotype was counted ten times or more. The chain couples TRBV2 to TRBJ1-5; D gene unclear. This CDR3 has 13 amino acids. Germline V gives CDR1 SNHLY, CDR2 FYNNEI. The V end was cut by 6 bases, the J end by 3 bases, with 9 bases between. The CDR3 region is CASRELNNQPQHF. The CDR3 DNA follows: TGTGCCAGCAGGGAGTTAAACAATCAGCCCCAGCATTTT.

V is TRBV29-1 and J is TRBJ2-3; TRBD2 matches at 11 bases. CDR1 SQVTM and CDR2 ANQGSEA come from the germline V gene. This CDR3 region has 14 residues. Trimming at V came to 7 bases and at J to 3 bases, leaving 6 bases not matched to a gene. The CDR3 reads CSDPASGRTDTQYF. DNA of the CDR3: TGCAGCGACCCGGCTAGCGGGAGGACAGATACGCAGTATTTT.

To note about this clonotype: Germline and junction disagree at one end, which may indicate a read error. The chain uses TRBV2 and TRBJ1-2; no clear D. The CDR3 totals 13 residues. CDR1 SNHLY and CDR2 FYNNEI come from the germline V gene. The CDR3 sequence: CAGSEYKLYGYTF. In DNA, the CDR3 is TGTGCCGGCAGTGAATATAAGCTCTATGGCTACACCTTC.

This clonotype was detected only a few times. The V gene is TRBV3-1, the J gene TRBJ1-2; 10 bases are a match to TRBD1. CDR3 size: 15 residues. CDR1 and CDR2 (germline): LGHDT, YNNKEL (reference sequence). Losses at the gene ends were 3 bases for V and 4 bases for J; bases not matched to a gene: 5. The CDR3 nucleotides read TGTGCCAGCAGCCATAGTGGGACAGGGGCCTATGGCTACACCTTC. Encoded protein: CASSHSGTGAYGYTF.

On this clonotype: This sequence may be a read error, since a much larger clone differs from it by one base. The V and J genes are TRBV28 and TRBJ2-7; 7 nucleotides match TRBD2. The CDR3 is 14 amino acids. Germline V CDR1 and CDR2: MDHEN, SYDVKM. The junction had 9 bases not matched to a gene; V was cut back by 4 bases and J by 6 bases. The CDR3 coding sequence is TGTGCCAGCAGTTACCGGGAGGCCCCCTGCGAGCAGTACTTC. This codes for CASSYREAPCEQYF. Together with reference TRBV28 and TRBJ2-7, the CDR3 gives the full variable domain: DVKVTQSSRYLVKRTGEKVFLECVQDMDHENMFWYRQDPGLGLRLIYFSYDVKMKEKGDIPEGYSVSREKKERFSLILESASTNQTSMYLCASSYREAPCEQYFGPGTRLTVT.

This clonotype was picked up a small number of times. The gene calls are TRBV30 and TRBJ2-3; D is uncertain. The germline gives CDR1 GTSNPN, CDR2 SVGIG (reference sequence). The CDR3 is made up of 13 amino acids. Trimming removed 2 bases at V and 2 bases at J, with 8 bases between. CDR3 in amino acids: CAWSQDHTDTQYF. The CDR3 DNA reads as TGTGCCTGGAGTCAGGACCACACAGATACGCAGTATTTT.